The 5 T cell receptor beta chains listed next were all sequenced from one sample in a study of blood T cell repertoires in COVID-19. Sequencing used immunoSEQ multiplex PCR; TCRdb keeps in-frame clones, though not all of them. This sample carries 230,000 or so clones, about 91% of them seen once, and the ten largest clones take 2% to 2.5%. The sequencing sample was made of PBMCs or T cells enriched from blood (not recorded which). The receptors come from a woman aged 40-49 years with acute COVID-19.

The rearrangement joins TRBV5-1 to TRBJ2-1; TRBD2 might be the D (6 bases). Germline lookup yields CDR1 SGHRS and CDR2 YFSETQ. This CDR3 has 15 amino acids. Trimming shortened V by 5 bases and J by 9 bases, and 21 bases separated the two germline ends. Written as DNA, the CDR3 is TGCGCCAGCAGAGCAGACGGGAGTCCTTTCTCTGAGCAGTTCTTC. Its protein is CASRADGSPFSEQFF.

The V call is TRBV11-2, the J call TRBJ1-1; perhaps TRBD1 as D (6 bases). Looked up from germline, CDR1 is SGHAT and CDR2 is FQNNGV. This CDR3 contains 15 residues. Trimming stripped 1 base from V and 3 bases from J, with 12 bases between. The CDR3 loop reads CASSLGRGGYTEAFF. The CDR3 DNA is TGTGCCAGCAGCTTAGGGAGGGGGGGATACACTGAAGCTTTCTTT.

The count of this clone is one. The chain combines TRBV7-2 with TRBJ2-3; D is possibly TRBD2 (6 bases). Germline V gene sequence: CDR1 SGHTA, CDR2 FQGNSA. This CDR3 comprises 14 residues. The V gene lost 4 bases and the J gene lost 3 bases, with 11 bases spanning the gap. This CDR3 reads CASSSGLMTDTQYF. The DNA of the CDR3 is TGTGCCAGCAGCTCTGGACTAATGACAGATACGCAGTATTTT.

The chain carries TRBV18 and TRBJ1-3; TRBD1 is a possible D gene (5 bases). V shed 0 bases and J shed 5 bases, with 5 bases lying between them. In germline, CDR1 is KGHSH, CDR2 LQKENI. The CDR3 is made up of 13 amino acids. The chain's CDR3 is CASSPPDRNTIYF. In nucleotides, the CDR3 is TGTGCCAGCTCACCACCGGACAGAAACACCATATATTTT.

V and J are TRBV27 and TRBJ1-2; the match to TRBD1 covers 7 bases. The CDR3 extends over 15 amino acids. Per germline, CDR1 MNHEY and CDR2 SMNVEV (reference sequence). V lost 2 bases, J lost 0 bases, and 3 bases stayed unmatched. DNA for the CDR3: TGTGCCAGCAGTTTAGGGACAGTAGCTAACTATGGCTACACCTTC. Translation: CASSLGTVANYGYTF.